Below, one T cell receptor (beta chain) is given with its context. It may be a read error: a sequence one base away is much more abundant. This record belongs to a study of blood T cells in healthy people across ages. Looked up from germline, CDR1 is SGHTA and CDR2 is FQGNSA. The CDR3 sequence is 15 residues long. Trimming left V 7 bases short and J 4 bases short, with 18 bases between. Primed by a sample-barcoded 5' primer and a J-beta primer mix, a second PCR proceeded for about 7 to 12 cycles. One entry per CDR3 protein, called by TCRdb with MiXCR from the 5' RACE reads. The table has roughly 640,000 distinct CDR3 sequences, about 30% seen once.

The sequence came from a woman older than 75 in good health. This rearrangement joins TRBV7-2 to TRBJ2-3; weak D call: TRBD2 (5 bases). Sequencing was performed on blood. For the CDR3, the DNA is TGTACCAGCACCCAGAACCCCACGGGGTCAGATACGCAGTATTTT. Its translation is CTSTQNPTGSDTQYF.